These 21 T cell receptor beta chains were sequenced from one sample in a study of T-cell reconstitution after alpha-beta-depleted transplantation in children. Unique molecular identifiers were incorporated into the prepared TCRbeta library. TCRdb re-analysed the PCR reads in MiXCR, keeping a single row per CDR3 protein. The table includes roughly 490,000 distinct CDR3 sequences, about an eighth detected once. Sequenced material: PBMCs, mostly from graft donor cells, taken 180 days after TCRalphabeta/CD19-depleted stem cell transplant. The receptor set was obtained from a female patient aged 2 to 10 who had a stem cell transplant for aplastic anemia, so the T cells may come from the graft donor.

This chain uses TRBV12-3 or TRBV12-4 with TRBJ2-1, with 7 bases that match TRBD2. The ends lost 6 bases at V and 1 base at J; junction bases unmatched: 6. This CDR3 is 15 amino acids long. CDR3 nucleotide sequence: TGTGCCAGCAGCCCTACTAGCGAGTCCTACAATGAGCAGTTCTTC. Its protein is CASSPTSESYNEQFF.

This clonotype was counted only a few times. The CDR3, as DNA: TGTGCCAGCACGTATGGGGACAATGAGCAGTTCTTC. It codes for CASTYGDNEQFF. The chain is built from TRBV3-1 and TRBJ2-1, with unresolved D. Germline CDR1 is LGHDT and CDR2 is YNNKEL (reference sequence). The CDR3 is 12 amino acids. Trimming shortened V by 7 bases and J by 5 bases, and 9 bases separated the two germline ends.

This clonotype appeared a few times. V is TRBV10-3 and J is TRBJ2-3; 10 nucleotides line up with TRBD1. With V trimmed by 8 bases and J by 4 bases, 18 bases remained unmatched. In germline, CDR1 is ENHRY, CDR2 SYGVKD. The CDR3 is 18 residues long. CDR3 DNA sequence: TGTGCCATCCATGGGGACAGGGGACCTCCCTTAGGGCCAGATACGCAGTATTTT. This translates into CAIHGDRGPPLGPDTQYF.

In this sample, this clonotype turned up a few times. The chain couples TRBV28 to TRBJ2-7; 10 nucleotides line up with TRBD2. The CDR3 covers 14 residues. The V and J ends lost 9 bases and 4 bases, in that order; junction bases with no gene match: 9. Germline assignment: CDR1 MDHEN and CDR2 SYDVKM. The CDR3 loop is CASGGTSGTYEQYF. In nucleotides, the CDR3 is TGTGCCAGTGGGGGAACTAGCGGGACTTACGAGCAGTACTTC.

This clonotype was recorded a few times. The gene calls are TRBV7-7 and TRBJ1-4; D perhaps matches TRBD1 (5 bases). V was shortened by 4 bases and J by 6 bases, with 21 bases between the two germline ends. The CDR3 extends over 17 amino acids. CDR1 and CDR2 from the germline V gene are SSHAT and FNYEAQ (reference sequence). CDR3 bases: TGTGCCAGCAGCTCCCCCGGTGCGGGGGAGGAGGATGAAAAACTGTTTTTT. As protein: CASSSPGAGEEDEKLFF.

This chain connects TRBV7-2 to TRBJ2-1; 13 nucleotides agree with TRBD2. Germline loops: CDR1 SGHTA, CDR2 FQGNSA. V lost 0 bases and J lost 5; bases outside the gene matches: 4. This CDR3 contains 17 residues. As DNA, the CDR3 is TGTGCCAGCAGCTTAGCCCCACTAGCGGGGGGGGACAATGAGCAGTTCTTC. Protein sequence: CASSLAPLAGGDNEQFF.

This clonotype has at least ten counts. The rearrangement uses TRBV12-3 or TRBV12-4 and TRBJ1-1, with 7 bases aligning to TRBD1. V lost 6 bases and J lost 3; bases outside the gene matches: 13. The CDR3 has 16 residues. The CDR3 coding sequence is TGTGCCAGCAGAGTGGACAGGATTGAAAAGGACACTGAAGCTTTCTTT. Protein product: CASRVDRIEKDTEAFF.

The chain links TRBV11-2 to TRBJ2-2, with TRBD2 as a possible D gene (7 bases). Germline V gene lookup returns CDR1 SGHAT and CDR2 FQNNGV. The CDR3 runs 16 residues. The germline V and J ends were trimmed by 3 bases and 7 bases, with 18 bases remaining between them. In DNA form, the CDR3 reads TGTGCCAGCAGCTTCTCGGCTAGCGGACAGAGCGGGGAGCTGTTTTTT. Its translation: CASSFSASGQSGELFF.

The sample holds a few counts of this clonotype. This chain connects TRBV25-1 to TRBJ1-1; perhaps TRBD1 as D (5 bases). The CDR3 extends over 14 amino acids. The germline V and J ends were trimmed by 4 bases and 1 base, with 10 bases remaining between them. Germline CDR1 MGHDK, CDR2 SYGVNS. The CDR3, as DNA: TGTGCCAGCAGTGCGGGGGTGGGGAACACTGAAGCTTTCTTT. Protein product: CASSAGVGNTEAFF.

This clonotype has at least ten counts. This chain links TRBV5-1 with TRBJ2-1; TRBD2 matches at 9 bases. In germline, CDR1 is SGHRS, CDR2 YFSETQ. The CDR3 loop spans 14 amino acids. Trimming cost V 4 bases and J 6 bases; bases outside gene matches: 5. This CDR3 reads CASSPGLAFNEQFF. CDR3 DNA: TGCGCCAGCAGCCCGGGACTAGCCTTCAATGAGCAGTTCTTC.

This clonotype was recorded many times. The chain has TRBV10-3 and TRBJ1-5; D is ambiguous. Deletions cut 3 bases from V and 0 bases from J, with 9 bases between. Germline V gene sequence: CDR1 ENHRY, CDR2 SYGVKD. The CDR3 totals 15 residues. DNA of the CDR3: TGTGCCATCAGTGATGTGGGCTATAGCAATCAGCCCCAGCATTTT. Translated: CAISDVGYSNQPQHF.

This clonotype showed up just a few times. The rearrangement joins TRBV28 to TRBJ2-1, with 8 bases lining up with TRBD2. In germline, CDR1 is MDHEN, CDR2 SYDVKM. The CDR3 consists of 16 residues. V lost 3 bases, J lost 7 bases, and 11 bases stayed unmatched. CDR3 amino acids: CASSFSWREVGNEQFF. The CDR3 nucleotides are TGTGCCAGCAGTTTCTCTTGGCGGGAGGTTGGGAATGAGCAGTTCTTC.

This clonotype was detected a few times. The V and J genes are TRBV28 and TRBJ2-1, with unresolved D. Germline assignment: CDR1 MDHEN and CDR2 SYDVKM. V was pared by 5 bases and J by 10 bases, with 15 bases between. There are 13 residues in the CDR3. CDR3 sequence: CASSDPPLGEQFF. Here the CDR3 DNA reads TGTGCCAGCAGTGATCCGCCACTGGGGGAGCAGTTCTTC.

The chain recombines TRBV20-1 with TRBJ1-2, with D uncertain. CDR3 length equals 15 residues. Germline V lookup: CDR1 DFQATT, CDR2 SNEGSKA (reference sequence). V lost 1 base, J lost 0 bases, and 12 bases lay in between. The CDR3 sequence: CSARAHHLTNYGYTF. The DNA for the CDR3 is TGCAGTGCTAGAGCTCACCATTTGACTAACTATGGCTACACCTTC.

This clonotype occurred a few times. This chain links TRBV4-1 with TRBJ2-7, with D uncertain. This CDR3 contains 14 residues. The germline V gene encodes CDR1 MGHRA and CDR2 YSYEKL. With 4 bases removed from V and 3 bases from J, the gap between germline ends came to 13 bases. In DNA, the CDR3 is TGCGCCAGCAGCCTACCGGGCGACCTCTACGAGCAGTACGTC. Its translation: CASSLPGDLYEQYV.

The gene calls are TRBV20-1 and TRBJ2-5; the D gene is possibly TRBD1 (5 bases). Between the trimmed V and J ends, which lost 0 bases and 0 bases, there was a span of 14 bases. The CDR3 is 16 amino acids. Germline V gives CDR1 DFQATT, CDR2 SNEGSKA (reference sequence). DNA for the CDR3: TGCAGTGCTAGAGATCCGGCAGGGAAATACCAAGAGACCCAGTACTTC. Translating gives CSARDPAGKYQETQYF.

The rearrangement joins TRBV12-3 or TRBV12-4 to TRBJ1-2; 9 nucleotides match TRBD1. This CDR3 region has 16 residues. Trimming removed 5 bases from V and 4 bases from J; junction bases left unmatched: 11. Here the CDR3 reads CASSLISDRGGYGYTF. In DNA form, the CDR3 reads TGTGCCAGCAGTCTGATTTCGGACAGGGGCGGCTATGGCTACACCTTC.

Only a few counts were recorded for this clonotype. The rearrangement links TRBV7-3 to TRBJ2-5; D possibly uses TRBD1 or TRBD2 (5 bases each). The CDR3 is 16 residues long. V was trimmed by 2 bases and J by 4 bases, leaving 17 bases between them. Germline lookup yields CDR1 SGHTA and CDR2 FQGTGA. CDR3 sequence reads: CASSLLPKVGGETQYF. CDR3 coding DNA: TGTGCCAGCAGCTTACTACCGAAGGTTGGGGGAGAGACCCAGTACTTC. Full variable domain (missing parts from reference TRBV7-3 and TRBJ2-5): GAGVSQTPSNKVTEKGKYVELRCDPISGHTALYWYRQSLGQGPEFLIYFQGTGAADDSGLPNDRFFAVRPEGSVSTLKIQRTERGDSAVYLCASSLLPKVGGETQYFGPGTRLLVL.

This clonotype was seen more than once but under ten times. The chain combines TRBV7-2 with TRBJ1-5; D uncertain. V was clipped by 5 bases and J by 9 bases, with 11 bases between them. Germline V lookup: CDR1 SGHTA, CDR2 FQGNSA. This CDR3 has 12 amino acids. The CDR3 sequence is CASSLHGMPQHF. In DNA, the CDR3 is TGTGCCAGCAGCCTGCATGGGATGCCCCAGCATTTT. Complete variable domain (other parts from reference TRBV7-2 and TRBJ1-5): GAGVSQSPSNKVTEKGKDVELRCDPISGHTALYWYRQSLGQGLEFLIYFQGNSAPDKSGLPSDRFSAERTGGSVSTLTIQRTQQEDSAVYLCASSLHGMPQHFGDGTRLSIL.

In its sample, this clonotype was seen a few times. This chain connects TRBV10-3 to TRBJ2-3; possible D gene TRBD1, 6 bases. Germline V gene lookup returns CDR1 ENHRY and CDR2 SYGVKD. V was pared by 7 bases and J by 2 bases, with 13 bases between. This CDR3 is built from 14 residues. Written as DNA, the CDR3 is TGTGCCATCACCCGAGGGGGATACACAGATACGCAGTATTTT. Translated: CAITRGGYTDTQYF.

This chain connects TRBV29-1 to TRBJ1-3; maybe TRBD1 (5 bases). The CDR3 is made up of 14 amino acids. Per germline, CDR1 SQVTM and CDR2 ANQGSEA. V was trimmed by 7 bases and J by 1 base, leaving 14 bases between them. The CDR3 bases are TGCAGCGCGACCATGGGGGTATCTGGAAACACCATATATTTT. This codes for CSATMGVSGNTIYF.